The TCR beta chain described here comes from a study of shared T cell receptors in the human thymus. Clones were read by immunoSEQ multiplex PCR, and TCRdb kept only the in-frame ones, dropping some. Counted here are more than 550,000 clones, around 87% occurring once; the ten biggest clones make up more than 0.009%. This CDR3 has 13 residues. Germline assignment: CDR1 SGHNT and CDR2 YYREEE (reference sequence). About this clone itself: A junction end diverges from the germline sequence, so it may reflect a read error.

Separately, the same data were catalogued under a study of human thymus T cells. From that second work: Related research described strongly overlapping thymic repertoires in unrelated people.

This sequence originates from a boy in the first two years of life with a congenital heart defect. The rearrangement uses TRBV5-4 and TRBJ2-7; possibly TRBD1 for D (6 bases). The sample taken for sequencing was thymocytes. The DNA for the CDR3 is TGTGCCGGCAGCAAACAGGGTGCCTACGAGCAGTACTTC. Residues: CAGSKQGAYEQYF.